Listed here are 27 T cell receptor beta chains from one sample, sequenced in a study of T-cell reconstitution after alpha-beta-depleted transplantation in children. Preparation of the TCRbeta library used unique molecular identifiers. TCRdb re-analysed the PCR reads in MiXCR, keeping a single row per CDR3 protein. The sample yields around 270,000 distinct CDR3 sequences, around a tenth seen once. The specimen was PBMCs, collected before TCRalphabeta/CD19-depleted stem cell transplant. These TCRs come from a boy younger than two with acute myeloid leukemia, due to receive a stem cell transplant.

The CDR3 is CASSQDSRDGPQHF. The CDR3 region has the DNA TGCGCCAGCAGCCAAGATTCGCGGGACGGGCCCCAGCATTTT. The V gene is TRBV4-3, the J gene TRBJ1-5, with a possible D match to TRBD1 (5 bases). CDR1 and CDR2 from the germline V gene are LGHNA and YSLEER. Trimming shortened V by 0 bases and J by 9 bases, and 12 bases separated the two germline ends. The CDR3 consists of 14 residues.

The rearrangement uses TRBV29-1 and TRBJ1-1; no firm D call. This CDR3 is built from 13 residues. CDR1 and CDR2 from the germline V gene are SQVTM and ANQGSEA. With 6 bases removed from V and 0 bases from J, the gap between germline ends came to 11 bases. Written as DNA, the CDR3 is TGCAGCGTCCACGCTACTATGAACACTGAAGCTTTCTTT. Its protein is CSVHATMNTEAFF.

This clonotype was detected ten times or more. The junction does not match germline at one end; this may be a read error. In nucleotides, the CDR3 is TGCGCCAGCGGATACAATGAGCAGTTCTTC. Translating gives CASGYNEQFF. This chain uses TRBV27 with TRBJ2-1; a weak D match, TRBD2 (5 bases). This CDR3 has 10 amino acids. The germline V gene encodes CDR1 MNHEY and CDR2 SMNVEV (reference sequence).

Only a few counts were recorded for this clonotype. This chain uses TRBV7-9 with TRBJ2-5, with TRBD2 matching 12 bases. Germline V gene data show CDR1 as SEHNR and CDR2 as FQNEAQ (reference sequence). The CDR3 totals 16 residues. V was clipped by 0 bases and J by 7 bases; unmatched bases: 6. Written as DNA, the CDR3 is TGTGCCAGCAGCTTAGCCCAAGGACTAGCGGGAAGGACCCAGTACTTC. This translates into CASSLAQGLAGRTQYF.

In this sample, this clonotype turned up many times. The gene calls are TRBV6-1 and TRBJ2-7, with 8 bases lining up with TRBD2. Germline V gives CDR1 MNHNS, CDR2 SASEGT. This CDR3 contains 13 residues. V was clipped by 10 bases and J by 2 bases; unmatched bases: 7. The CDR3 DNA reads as TGTGCCATCGCGGGACTAGTCCCCTACGAGCAGTACTTC. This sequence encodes CAIAGLVPYEQYF.

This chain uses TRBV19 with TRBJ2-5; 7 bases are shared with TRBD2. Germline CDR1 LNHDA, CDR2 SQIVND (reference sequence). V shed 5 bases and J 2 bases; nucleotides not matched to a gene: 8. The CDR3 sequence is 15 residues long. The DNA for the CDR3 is TGTGCCAGTAGTTCCCTTGGGGGAGGGCAAGAGACCCAGTACTTC. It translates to CASSSLGGGQETQYF.

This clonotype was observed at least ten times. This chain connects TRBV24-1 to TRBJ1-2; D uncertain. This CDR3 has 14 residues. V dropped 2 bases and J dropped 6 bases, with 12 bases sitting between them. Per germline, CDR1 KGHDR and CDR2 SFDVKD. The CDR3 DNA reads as TGTGCCACCAGTGATTGGAGGGAAGGGAATGGCTACACCTTC. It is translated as CATSDWREGNGYTF.

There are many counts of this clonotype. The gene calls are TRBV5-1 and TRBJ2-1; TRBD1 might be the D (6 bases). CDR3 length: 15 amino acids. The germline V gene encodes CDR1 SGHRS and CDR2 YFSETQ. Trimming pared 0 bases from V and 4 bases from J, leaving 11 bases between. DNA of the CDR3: TGCGCCAGCAGCTTGGAGAGGACAGTGTACAATGAGCAGTTCTTC. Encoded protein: CASSLERTVYNEQFF.

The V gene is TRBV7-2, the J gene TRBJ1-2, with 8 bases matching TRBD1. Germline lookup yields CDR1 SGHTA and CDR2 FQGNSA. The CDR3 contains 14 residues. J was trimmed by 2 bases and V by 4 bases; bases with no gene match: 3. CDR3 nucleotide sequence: TGTGCCAGCAGCTATAACAGGGGGAACTATGGCTACACCTTC. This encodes CASSYNRGNYGYTF.

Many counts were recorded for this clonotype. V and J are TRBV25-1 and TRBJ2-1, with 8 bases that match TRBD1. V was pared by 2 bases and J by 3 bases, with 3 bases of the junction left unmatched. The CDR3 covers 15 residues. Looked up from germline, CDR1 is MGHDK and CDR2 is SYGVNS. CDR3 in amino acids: CASSEETGVYNEQFF. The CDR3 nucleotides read TGTGCCAGCAGTGAAGAGACAGGGGTCTACAATGAGCAGTTCTTC. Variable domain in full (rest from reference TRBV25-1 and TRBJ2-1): EADIYQTPRYLVIGTGKKITLECSQTMGHDKMYWYQQDPGMELHLIHYSYGVNSTEKGDLSSESTVSRIRTEHFPLTLESARPSHTSQYLCASSEETGVYNEQFFGPGTRLTVL.

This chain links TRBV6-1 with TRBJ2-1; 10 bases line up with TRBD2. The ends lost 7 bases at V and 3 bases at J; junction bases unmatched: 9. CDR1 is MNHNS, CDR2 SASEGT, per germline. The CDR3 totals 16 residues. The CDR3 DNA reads TGTGCCAGCAACCACATTAGCGGGGGGTTCTACAATGAGCAGTTCTTC. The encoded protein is CASNHISGGFYNEQFF.

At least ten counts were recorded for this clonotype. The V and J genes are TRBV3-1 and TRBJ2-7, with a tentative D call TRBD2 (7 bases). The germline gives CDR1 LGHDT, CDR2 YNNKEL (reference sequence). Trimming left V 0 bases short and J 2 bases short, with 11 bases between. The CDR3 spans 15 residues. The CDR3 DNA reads TGTGCCAGCAGCCAAGAGGGGGGGGCCCCCTACGAGCAGTACTTC. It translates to CASSQEGGAPYEQYF.

The CDR3 here is CATSDPRWGSGSYNEQFF. The CDR3 nucleotides are TGTGCCACCAGTGACCCCCGGTGGGGTAGCGGGAGCTACAATGAGCAGTTCTTC. The V and J genes are TRBV24-1 and TRBJ2-1; 9 bases align to TRBD2. The V segment lost 4 bases and the J segment 3 bases; nucleotides outside the gene matches: 12. CDR1 KGHDR and CDR2 SFDVKD come from the germline V gene. This CDR3 contains 18 residues.

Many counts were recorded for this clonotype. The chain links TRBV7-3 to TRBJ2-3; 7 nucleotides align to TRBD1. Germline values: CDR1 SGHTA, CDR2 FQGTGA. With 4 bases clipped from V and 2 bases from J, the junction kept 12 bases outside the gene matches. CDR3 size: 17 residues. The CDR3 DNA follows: TGTGCCAGCAGCTGGAACATCGGACAGGTTTTCACAGATACGCAGTATTTT. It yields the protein CASSWNIGQVFTDTQYF. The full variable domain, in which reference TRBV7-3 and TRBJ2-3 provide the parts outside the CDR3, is GAGVSQTPSNKVTEKGKYVELRCDPISGHTALYWYRQSLGQGPEFLIYFQGTGAADDSGLPNDRFFAVRPEGSVSTLKIQRTERGDSAVYLCASSWNIGQVFTDTQYFGPGTRLTVL.

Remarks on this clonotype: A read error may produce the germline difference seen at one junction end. For the CDR3, the DNA is TGTGCCAGCAGTTTAGGTGGAGACAGGGTCGAGCGGTTCTTC. Translation gives CASSLGGDRVERFF. This chain connects TRBV28 to TRBJ2-1; 7 nucleotides match TRBD1. From germline, CDR1 is MDHEN and CDR2 SYDVKM. This CDR3 comprises 14 residues.

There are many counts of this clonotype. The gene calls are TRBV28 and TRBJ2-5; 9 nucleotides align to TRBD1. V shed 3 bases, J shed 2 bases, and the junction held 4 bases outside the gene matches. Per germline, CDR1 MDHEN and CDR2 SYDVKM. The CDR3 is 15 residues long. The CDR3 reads CASSFWTGEQETQYF. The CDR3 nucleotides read TGTGCCAGCAGTTTTTGGACAGGGGAGCAAGAGACCCAGTACTTC. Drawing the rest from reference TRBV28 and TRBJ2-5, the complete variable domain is DVKVTQSSRYLVKRTGEKVFLECVQDMDHENMFWYRQDPGLGLRLIYFSYDVKMKEKGDIPEGYSVSREKKERFSLILESASTNQTSMYLCASSFWTGEQETQYFGPGTRLLVL.

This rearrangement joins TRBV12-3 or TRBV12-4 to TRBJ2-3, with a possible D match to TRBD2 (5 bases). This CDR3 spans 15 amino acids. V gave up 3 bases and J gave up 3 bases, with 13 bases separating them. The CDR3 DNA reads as TGTGCCAGCAGTTTTATCGGGGATGGGACAGATACGCAGTATTTT. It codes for CASSFIGDGTDTQYF.

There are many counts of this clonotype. The CDR3 DNA sequence: TGTGCCAGCAGCTTGGCCATCTACAATGAGCAGTTCTTC. Amino acids: CASSLAIYNEQFF. V gene TRBV7-6 combines with J gene TRBJ2-1; no clear D. Trimming pared 3 bases from V and 3 bases from J, leaving 6 bases between. This CDR3 region has 13 residues. Germline V gene sequence: CDR1 SGHVS, CDR2 FNYEAQ. Combining the CDR3 with reference TRBV7-6 and TRBJ2-1 gives the whole variable domain GAGVSQSPRYKVTKRGQDVALRCDPISGHVSLYWYRQALGQGPEFLTYFNYEAQQDKSGLPNDRFSAERPEGSISTLTIQRTEQRDSAMYRCASSLAIYNEQFFGPGTRLTVL.

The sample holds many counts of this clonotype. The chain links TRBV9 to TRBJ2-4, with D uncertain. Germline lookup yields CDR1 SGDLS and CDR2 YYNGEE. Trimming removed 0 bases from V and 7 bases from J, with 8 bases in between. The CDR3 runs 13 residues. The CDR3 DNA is TGTGCCAGCAGCGTAGCACAAGATAACATTCAGTACTTC. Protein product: CASSVAQDNIQYF.

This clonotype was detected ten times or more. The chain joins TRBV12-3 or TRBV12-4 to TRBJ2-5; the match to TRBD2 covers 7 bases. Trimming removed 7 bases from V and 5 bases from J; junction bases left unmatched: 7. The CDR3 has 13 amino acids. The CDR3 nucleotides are TGTGCCAGCACCTCAGCGGGAATGGAGACCCAGTACTTC. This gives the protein CASTSAGMETQYF.

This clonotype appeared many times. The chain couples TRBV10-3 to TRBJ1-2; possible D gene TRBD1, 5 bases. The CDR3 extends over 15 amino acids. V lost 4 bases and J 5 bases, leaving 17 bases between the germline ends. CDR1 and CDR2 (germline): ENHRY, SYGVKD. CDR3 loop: CAISAGMGPPYGYTF. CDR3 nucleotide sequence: TGTGCCATCAGTGCTGGGATGGGGCCTCCTTATGGCTACACCTTC.

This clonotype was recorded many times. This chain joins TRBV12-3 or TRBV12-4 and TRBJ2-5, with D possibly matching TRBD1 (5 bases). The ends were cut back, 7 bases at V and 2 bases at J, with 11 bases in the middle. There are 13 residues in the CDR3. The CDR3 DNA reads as TGTGCCAGCACCAGGACATTTCAAGAGACCCAGTACTTC. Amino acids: CASTRTFQETQYF.

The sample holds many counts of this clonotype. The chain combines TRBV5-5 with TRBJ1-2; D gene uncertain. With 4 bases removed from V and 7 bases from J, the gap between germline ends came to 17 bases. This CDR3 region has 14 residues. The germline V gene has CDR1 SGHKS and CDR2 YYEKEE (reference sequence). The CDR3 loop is CASSRIEGGGGYTF. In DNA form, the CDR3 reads TGTGCCAGCAGCCGCATAGAAGGAGGTGGTGGCTACACCTTC.

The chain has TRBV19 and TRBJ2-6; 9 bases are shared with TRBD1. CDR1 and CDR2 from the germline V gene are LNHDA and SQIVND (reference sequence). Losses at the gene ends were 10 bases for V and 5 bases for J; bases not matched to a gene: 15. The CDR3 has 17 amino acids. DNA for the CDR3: TGTGCCACTCCCTTTCCGGAACAGGGGGCCTGGGCCAACGTCCTGACTTTC. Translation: CATPFPEQGAWANVLTF.

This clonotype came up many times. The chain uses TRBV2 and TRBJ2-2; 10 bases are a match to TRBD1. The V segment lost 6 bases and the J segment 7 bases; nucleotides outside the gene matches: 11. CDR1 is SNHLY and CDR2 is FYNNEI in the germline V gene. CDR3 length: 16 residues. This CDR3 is CASRETDRGLGGELFF. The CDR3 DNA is TGTGCCAGCAGAGAAACAGACAGGGGGCTCGGCGGGGAGCTGTTTTTT.

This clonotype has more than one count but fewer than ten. The CDR3 nucleotides read TGTGCCAGTAGTATCCTGACTAGCGGGGGCCCCAAGTTCTTC. Translated, it gives CASSILTSGGPKFF. The V call is TRBV19, the J call TRBJ2-1, with 12 bases matching TRBD2. V shed 3 bases, J shed 14 bases, and the junction held 8 bases outside the gene matches. The CDR3 has 14 amino acids. The germline V gene encodes CDR1 LNHDA and CDR2 SQIVND (reference sequence).

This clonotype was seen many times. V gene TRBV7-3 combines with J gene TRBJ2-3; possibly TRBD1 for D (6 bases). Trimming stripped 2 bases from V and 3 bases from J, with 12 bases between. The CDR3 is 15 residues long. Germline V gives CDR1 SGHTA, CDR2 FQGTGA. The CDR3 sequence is CASSLLGHPTDTQYF. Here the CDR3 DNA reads TGTGCCAGCAGCTTATTGGGACACCCGACAGATACGCAGTATTTT.